A single sample is the source of the 7 T cell receptor beta chains below, sequenced in a study of blood T cell repertoires in COVID-19. Sequencing was performed with immunoSEQ multiplex PCR; in TCRdb, only in-frame clones are kept and a portion is missing. The sample includes about 170,000 clones, about 86% seen only once; the top ten take approximately 2.4%. Sequenced input: peripheral blood. These receptors all stem from a human donor with acute or convalescent COVID-19. The donor label of this sample is uncertain.

The chain is built from TRBV7-8 and TRBJ2-1, with TRBD1 identical over 7 bases. The germline V gene has CDR1 SGHVS and CDR2 FQNEAQ. This CDR3 is 14 amino acids long. V shed 5 bases, J shed 4 bases, and the junction held 5 bases outside the gene matches. The CDR3 bases are TGTGCCAGCAGCCCTAGGGGGCCTTACAATGAGCAGTTCTTC. It codes for CASSPRGPYNEQFF.

This rearrangement joins TRBV5-1 to TRBJ2-5; 11 bases are a match to TRBD2. J was trimmed by 2 bases and V by 4 bases; bases with no gene match: 7. Germline CDR1 reads SGHRS; CDR2 reads YFSETQ. This CDR3 comprises 16 residues. In DNA, the CDR3 is TGCGCCAGCAGCACTAGCGGGAGAGGAGGACAAGAGACCCAGTACTTC. It codes for CASSTSGRGGQETQYF. Using reference TRBV5-1 and TRBJ2-5 for the parts outside the CDR3, the full variable domain is KAGVTQTPRYLIKTRGQQVTLSCSPISGHRSVSWYQQTPGQGLQFLFEYFSETQRNKGNFPGRFSGRQFSNSRSEMNVSTLELGDSALYLCASSTSGRGGQETQYFGPGTRLLVL.

The chain combines TRBV5-1 with TRBJ2-7; TRBD1 is a possible D gene (6 bases). This CDR3 is 15 amino acids long. Trimming took off 3 bases at V and 0 bases at J, with 13 bases between the two ends. CDR1 SGHRS and CDR2 YFSETQ come from the germline V gene. The CDR3 DNA reads TGCGCCAGCAGCTCAACAGGGTTCTCCTCCTACGAGCAGTACTTC. Residues: CASSSTGFSSYEQYF. The complete variable domain, with remaining parts taken from reference TRBV5-1 and TRBJ2-7, reads KAGVTQTPRYLIKTRGQQVTLSCSPISGHRSVSWYQQTPGQGLQFLFEYFSETQRNKGNFPGRFSGRQFSNSRSEMNVSTLELGDSALYLCASSSTGFSSYEQYFGPGTRLTVT.

This chain joins TRBV6-5 and TRBJ1-2, with unresolved D. The CDR3 loop spans 15 amino acids. Germline CDR1 reads MNHEY; CDR2 reads SVGAGI. Trimming removed 2 bases at V and 2 bases at J, with 12 bases between. The CDR3 reads CASSYPEALNYGYTF. CDR3 sequence (DNA): TGTGCCAGCAGTTACCCCGAAGCACTGAACTATGGCTACACCTTC.

This clone was recorded only once. The chain couples TRBV27 to TRBJ1-5; a possible D gene is TRBD1 (6 bases). V was clipped by 5 bases and J by 6 bases, with 14 bases between them. There are 14 residues in the CDR3. Germline CDR1 MNHEY, CDR2 SMNVEV (reference sequence). In DNA, the CDR3 is TGTGCCAGCAGTACAGGGTTAGGGAGTCAGCCCCAGCATTTT. Protein sequence: CASSTGLGSQPQHF.

A single count supports this clone. V and J are TRBV5-1 and TRBJ1-2; the match to TRBD1 covers 7 bases. The CDR3 contains 13 residues. The ends lost 4 bases at V and 4 bases at J; junction bases unmatched: 4. Germline V gene data show CDR1 as SGHRS and CDR2 as YFSETQ. CDR3 sequence (DNA): TGCGCCAGCAGCGAAGGGACAGCCTATGGCTACACCTTC. Its protein product is CASSEGTAYGYTF.

The chain joins TRBV6-5 to TRBJ1-2; TRBD1 might be the D (6 bases). This CDR3 contains 13 residues. The V and J ends lost 7 bases and 5 bases respectively, with 14 bases between them. Germline-derived CDR1 and CDR2 are MNHEY and SVGAGI. The CDR3 DNA sequence: TGTGCCAGCACCAACAGGGTCCGGTATGGCTACACCTTC. Its protein product is CASTNRVRYGYTF.